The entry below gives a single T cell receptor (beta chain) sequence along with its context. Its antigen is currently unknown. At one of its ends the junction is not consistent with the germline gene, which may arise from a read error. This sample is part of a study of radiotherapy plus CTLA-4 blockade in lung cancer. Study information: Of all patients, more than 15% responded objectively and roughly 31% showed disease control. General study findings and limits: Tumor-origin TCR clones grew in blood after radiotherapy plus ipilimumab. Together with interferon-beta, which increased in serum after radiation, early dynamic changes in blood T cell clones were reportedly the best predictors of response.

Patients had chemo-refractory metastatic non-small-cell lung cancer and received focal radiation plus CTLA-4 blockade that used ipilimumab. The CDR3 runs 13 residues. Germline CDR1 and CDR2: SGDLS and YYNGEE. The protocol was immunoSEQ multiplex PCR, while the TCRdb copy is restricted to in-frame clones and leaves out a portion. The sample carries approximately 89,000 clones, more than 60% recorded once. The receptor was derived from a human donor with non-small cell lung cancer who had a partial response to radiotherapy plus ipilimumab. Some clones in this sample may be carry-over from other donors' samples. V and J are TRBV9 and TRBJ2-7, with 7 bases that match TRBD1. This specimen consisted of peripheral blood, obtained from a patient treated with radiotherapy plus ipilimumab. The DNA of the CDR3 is TGTGCCAGCAGCGTGGACCGGGGACAGCTGGTTTCCTTC. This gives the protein CASSVDRGQLVSF.